This T cell receptor beta chain was sequenced in a study of T cells in Graves' hyperthyroidism and ophthalmopathy. The length of the CDR3 is 13 residues. V lost 8 bases, J lost 8 bases, and 8 bases stayed unmatched. Germline V gives CDR1 WSHSY, CDR2 SAAADI. TCR beta CDR3 sequences were amplified from RNA transcripts. The HTBI primer set was used in a first-round RT-PCR of the TCR CDR3. TCRdb re-called the multiplex PCR reads with MiXCR, one entry per CDR3 protein. This sample has approximately 710,000 distinct CDR3 sequences; approximately 15% occur once, and the top ten carry roughly a sixth. The sequenced sample was blood. The chain carries TRBV10-2 and TRBJ1-2; 10 bases match TRBD1. The TCR comes from a man aged 45-65 years with Graves' hyperthyroidism. The CDR3 DNA reads as TGCGCCAGCGGTCCCGGGACAGGGGAAGGCTACACCTTC. Amino acids: CASGPGTGEGYTF.